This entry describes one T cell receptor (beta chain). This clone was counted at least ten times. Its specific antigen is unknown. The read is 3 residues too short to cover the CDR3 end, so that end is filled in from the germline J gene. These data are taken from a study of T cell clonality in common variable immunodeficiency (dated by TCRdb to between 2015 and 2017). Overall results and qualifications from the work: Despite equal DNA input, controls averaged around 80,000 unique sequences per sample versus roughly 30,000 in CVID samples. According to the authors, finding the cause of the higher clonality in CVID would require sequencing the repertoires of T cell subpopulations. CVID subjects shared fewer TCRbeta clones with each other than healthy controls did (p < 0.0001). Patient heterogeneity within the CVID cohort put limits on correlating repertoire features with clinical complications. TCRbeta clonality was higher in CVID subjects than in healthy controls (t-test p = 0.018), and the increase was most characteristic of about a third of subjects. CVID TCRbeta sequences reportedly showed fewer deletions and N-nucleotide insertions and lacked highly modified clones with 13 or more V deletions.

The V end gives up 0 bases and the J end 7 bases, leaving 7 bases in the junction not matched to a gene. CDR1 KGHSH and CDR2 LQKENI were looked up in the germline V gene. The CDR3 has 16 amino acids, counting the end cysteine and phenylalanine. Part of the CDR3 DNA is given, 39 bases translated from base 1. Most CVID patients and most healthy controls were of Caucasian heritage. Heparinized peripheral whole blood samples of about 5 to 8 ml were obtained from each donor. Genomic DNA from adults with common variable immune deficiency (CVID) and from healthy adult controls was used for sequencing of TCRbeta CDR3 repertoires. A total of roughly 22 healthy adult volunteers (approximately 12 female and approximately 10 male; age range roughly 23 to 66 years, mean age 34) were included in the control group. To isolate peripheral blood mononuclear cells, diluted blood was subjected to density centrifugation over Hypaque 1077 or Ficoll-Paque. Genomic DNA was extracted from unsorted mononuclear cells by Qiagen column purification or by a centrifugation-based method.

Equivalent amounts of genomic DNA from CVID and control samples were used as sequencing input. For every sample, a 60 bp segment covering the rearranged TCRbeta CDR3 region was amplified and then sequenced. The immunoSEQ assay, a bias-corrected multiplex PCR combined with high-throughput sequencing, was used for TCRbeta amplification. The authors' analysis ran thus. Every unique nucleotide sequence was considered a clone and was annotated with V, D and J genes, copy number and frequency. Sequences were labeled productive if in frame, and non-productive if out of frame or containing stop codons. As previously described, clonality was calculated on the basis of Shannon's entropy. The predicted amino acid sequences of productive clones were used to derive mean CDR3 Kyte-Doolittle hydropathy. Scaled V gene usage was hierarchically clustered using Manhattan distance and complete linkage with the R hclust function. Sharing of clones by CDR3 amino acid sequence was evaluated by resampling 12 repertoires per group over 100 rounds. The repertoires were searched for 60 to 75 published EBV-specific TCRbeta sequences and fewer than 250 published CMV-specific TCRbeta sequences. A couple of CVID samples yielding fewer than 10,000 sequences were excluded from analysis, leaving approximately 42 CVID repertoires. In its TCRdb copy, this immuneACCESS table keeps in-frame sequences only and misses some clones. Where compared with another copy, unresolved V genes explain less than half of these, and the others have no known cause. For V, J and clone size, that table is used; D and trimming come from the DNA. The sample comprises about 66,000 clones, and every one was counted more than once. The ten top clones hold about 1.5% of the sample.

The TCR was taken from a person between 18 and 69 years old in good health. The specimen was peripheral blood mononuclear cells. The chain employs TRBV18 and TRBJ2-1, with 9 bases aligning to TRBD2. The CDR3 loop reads CASSPPSGGRLNEQFF. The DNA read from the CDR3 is TGTGCCAGCTCACCACCGAGCGGGGGGCGTTTAAATGAG.